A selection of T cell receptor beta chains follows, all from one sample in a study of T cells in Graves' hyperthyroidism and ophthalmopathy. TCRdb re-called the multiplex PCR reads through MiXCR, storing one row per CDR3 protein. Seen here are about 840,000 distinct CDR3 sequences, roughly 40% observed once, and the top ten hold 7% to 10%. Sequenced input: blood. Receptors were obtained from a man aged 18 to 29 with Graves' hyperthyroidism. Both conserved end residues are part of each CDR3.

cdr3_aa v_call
CSVRHPRQETQYF TRBV20-1
CSASGIDTNTGELFF TRBV20-1
CASSVDGMNTEAFF TRBV5-1
CASSYSNGGYEQYF TRBV6-6
CASSQETGYAAYEQYF TRBV4-1
CASSEDRGPSNQPQHF TRBV2
CASSDWNEKLFF TRBV2
CASSEGRGPNTGELFF TRBV10-1
CASSLISPAVIEAFF TRBV11-2
CASSLSSGGAYEQYF TRBV19
CASSFYSSGPEAFF TRBV7-9
CSCVAYTEAFF TRBV29-1
CASRDMARVLLSPLHF TRBV6-5
CATSDRDAENRDTQYF TRBV24-1
CASSQLTDQPQHF TRBV16
CASSSRGAGEGTGELFF TRBV7-3
CSAQVGVGVLF TRBV29-1
CASGGGNGYTF TRBV10-3
CASSQAPQGYNSPLHF TRBV14
CASSIIWNSPLHF TRBV19
CASSLSYRGLDDRETQYF TRBV7-6
CATSSRIRAGLSYEQYF TRBV15
CASSQGDRGNQPQHF TRBV4-1
CATSKPGLAEIYEQYF TRBV15
CSVSGTPVYEQYF TRBV29-1
CASSWPWGGSSYEQYF TRBV11-2
CASIRPPGEQYF TRBV6-4
CAISLTATEQYF TRBV10-3
CATSDPGTGASMETQYF TRBV24-1
CSAQQGSGDYGYTF TRBV20-1
CASSGPGGAVSPLHF TRBV10-2
CASRADAYEQYF TRBV7-2
CATSDLNRPGELFF TRBV24-1
CSAVGLAGPNTGQLFF TRBV20-1
CASSSKTGQIMNTEAFF TRBV7-9
CAIRGDSQNTGELFF TRBV10-3
CASSPRVVNTEAFF TRBV7-9
CASSVGQGLLNTEAFF TRBV5-1
CASSQDHGAWGYTF TRBV4-1
CASSIEVTGNTIYF TRBV19
CASGIGWGVDYGYTF TRBV12-3/TRBV12-4
CASSYRELAGAKETQYF TRBV6-6
CASSPMMGSWNRASGGTEAFF TRBV5-6
CSVASGGEQYF TRBV29-1
CASTREIDTEAFF TRBV2
CASITGMQETQYF TRBV7-8
CASKKQVINYGYTF TRBV12-3/TRBV12-4
CSVESQGEKLFF TRBV29-1
CASRERDVILEETQYF TRBV2
CASRMGETGWEPQHF TRBV19